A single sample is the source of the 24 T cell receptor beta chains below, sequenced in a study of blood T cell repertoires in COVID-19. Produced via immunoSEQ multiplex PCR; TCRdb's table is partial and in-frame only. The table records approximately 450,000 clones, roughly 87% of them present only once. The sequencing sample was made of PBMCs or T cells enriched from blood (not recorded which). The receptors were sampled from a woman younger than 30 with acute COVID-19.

CDR3: CASSLGRVMNTEAFF. The CDR3 nucleotides are TGTGCCAGCAGCTTAGGGAGGGTCATGAACACTGAAGCTTTCTTT. This chain connects TRBV7-2 to TRBJ1-1; D unclear. The length of the CDR3 is 15 residues. Germline V gene sequence: CDR1 SGHTA, CDR2 FQGNSA. Trimming left V 1 base short and J 0 bases short, with 9 bases between.

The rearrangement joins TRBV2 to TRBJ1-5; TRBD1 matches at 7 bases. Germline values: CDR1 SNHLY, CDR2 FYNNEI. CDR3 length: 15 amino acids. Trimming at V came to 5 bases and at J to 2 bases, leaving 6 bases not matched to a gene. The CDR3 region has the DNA TGTGCCAGCAGTCGGGACAGCCTAGGCAATCAGCCCCAGCATTTT. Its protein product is CASSRDSLGNQPQHF.

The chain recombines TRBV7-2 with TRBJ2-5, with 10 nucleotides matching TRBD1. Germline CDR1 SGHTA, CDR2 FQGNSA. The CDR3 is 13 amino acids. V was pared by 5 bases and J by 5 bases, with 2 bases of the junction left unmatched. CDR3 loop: CASSKGQGETQYF. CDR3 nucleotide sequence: TGTGCCAGCAGCAAGGGACAGGGGGAGACCCAGTACTTC.

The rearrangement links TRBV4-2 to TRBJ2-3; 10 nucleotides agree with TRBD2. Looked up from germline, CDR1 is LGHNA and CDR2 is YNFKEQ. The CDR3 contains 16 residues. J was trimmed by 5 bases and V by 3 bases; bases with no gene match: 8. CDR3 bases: TGTGCCAGCAGCCATCCCCCAGCGGGGGGGCGAGATACGCAGTATTTT. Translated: CASSHPPAGGRDTQYF.

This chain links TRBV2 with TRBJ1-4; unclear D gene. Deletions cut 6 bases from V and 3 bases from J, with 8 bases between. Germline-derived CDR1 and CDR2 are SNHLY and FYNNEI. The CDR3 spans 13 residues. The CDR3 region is CASRTVPNEKLFF. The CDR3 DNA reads TGTGCCAGCAGGACTGTGCCTAATGAAAAACTGTTTTTT.

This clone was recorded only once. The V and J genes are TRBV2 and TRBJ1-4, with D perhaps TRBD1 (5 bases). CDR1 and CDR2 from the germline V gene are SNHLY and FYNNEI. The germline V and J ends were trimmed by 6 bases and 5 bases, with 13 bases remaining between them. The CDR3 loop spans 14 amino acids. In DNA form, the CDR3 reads TGTGCCAGCAGCTTAGACAGTCTCAATGAAAAACTGTTTTTT. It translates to CASSLDSLNEKLFF.

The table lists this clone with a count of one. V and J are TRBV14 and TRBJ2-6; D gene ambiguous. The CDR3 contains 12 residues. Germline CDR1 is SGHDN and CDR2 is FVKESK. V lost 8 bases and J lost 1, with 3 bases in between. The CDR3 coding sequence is TGTGCCAGCTCTTCTGGGGCCAACGTCCTGACTTTC. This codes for CASSSGANVLTF.

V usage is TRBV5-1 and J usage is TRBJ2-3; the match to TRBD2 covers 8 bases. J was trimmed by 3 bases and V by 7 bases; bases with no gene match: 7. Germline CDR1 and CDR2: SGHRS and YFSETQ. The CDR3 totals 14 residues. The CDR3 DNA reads TGCGCCAGCCAGCGGGAGAGGGGAACAGATACGCAGTATTTT. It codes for CASQRERGTDTQYF.

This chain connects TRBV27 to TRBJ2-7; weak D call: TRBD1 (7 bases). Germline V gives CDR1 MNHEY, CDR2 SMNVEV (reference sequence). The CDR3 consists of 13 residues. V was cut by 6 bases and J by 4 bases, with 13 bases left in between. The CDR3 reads CASRRSGGYEQYF. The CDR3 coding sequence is TGTGCCAGCAGGCGGTCAGGGGGGTACGAGCAGTACTTC.

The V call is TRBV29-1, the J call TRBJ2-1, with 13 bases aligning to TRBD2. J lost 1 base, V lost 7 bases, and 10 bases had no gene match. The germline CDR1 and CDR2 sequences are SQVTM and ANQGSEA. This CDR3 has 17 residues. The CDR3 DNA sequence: TGCAGCGCCTTAGGACTAGCGGGAGTTAAATCCTACAATGAGCAGTTCTTC. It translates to CSALGLAGVKSYNEQFF.

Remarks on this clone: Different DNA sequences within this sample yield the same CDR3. The chain's CDR3 is CASSAGAGNTIYF. CDR3 nucleotide sequence: TGTGCCAGCAGTGCAGGGGCTGGAAACACCATATATTTT. The genes are TRBV2 and TRBJ1-3; D possibly corresponds to TRBD1 (6 bases). CDR1 SNHLY and CDR2 FYNNEI come from the germline V gene. The CDR3 totals 13 residues. The ends were cut back, 4 bases at V and 2 bases at J, with 6 bases in the middle.

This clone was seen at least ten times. The DNA for the CDR3 is TGCGCCAGCAGCTTGGAACTCAATCAGCCCCAGCATTTT. This translates into CASSLELNQPQHF. This chain uses TRBV5-1 with TRBJ1-5; no clear D. V gave up 0 bases and J gave up 3 bases, with 4 bases separating them. This CDR3 spans 13 amino acids. Germline CDR1 SGHRS, CDR2 YFSETQ.

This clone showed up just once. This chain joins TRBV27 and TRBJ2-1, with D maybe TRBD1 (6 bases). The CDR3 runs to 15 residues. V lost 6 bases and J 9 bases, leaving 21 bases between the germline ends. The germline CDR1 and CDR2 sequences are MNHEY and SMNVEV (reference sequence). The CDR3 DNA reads TGTGCCAGCAGCTCTGGACAGTCCTTTTCGGGTGAGCAGTTCTTC. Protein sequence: CASSSGQSFSGEQFF.

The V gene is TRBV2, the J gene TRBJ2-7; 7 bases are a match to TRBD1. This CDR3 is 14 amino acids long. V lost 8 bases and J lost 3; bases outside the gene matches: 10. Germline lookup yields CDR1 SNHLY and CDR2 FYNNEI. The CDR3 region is CASRYMDRSYEQYF. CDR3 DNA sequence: TGTGCCAGCCGATATATGGACAGGAGCTACGAGCAGTACTTC.

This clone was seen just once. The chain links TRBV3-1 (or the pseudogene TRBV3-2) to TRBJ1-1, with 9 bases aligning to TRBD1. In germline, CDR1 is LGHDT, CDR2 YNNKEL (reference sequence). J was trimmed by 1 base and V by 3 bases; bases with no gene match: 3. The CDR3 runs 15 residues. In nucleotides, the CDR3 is TGTGCCAGCAGCCAGAACAGGGGGCCGAACACTGAAGCTTTCTTT. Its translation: CASSQNRGPNTEAFF.

The chain's CDR3 is CASRVNRQVEEQYF. In DNA, the CDR3 is TGTGCCAGCAGGGTGAATAGACAGGTCGAGGAGCAGTACTTC. The chain combines TRBV19 with TRBJ2-7; TRBD1 is a possible D gene (6 bases). The ends were cut back, 9 bases at V and 7 bases at J, with 22 bases in the middle. CDR3 length equals 14 residues. The germline CDR1 and CDR2 sequences are LNHDA and SQIVND (reference sequence). Combining the CDR3 with reference TRBV19 and TRBJ2-7 gives the whole variable domain DGGITQSPKYLFRKEGQNVTLSCEQNLNHDAMYWYRQDPGQGLRLIYYSQIVNDFQKGDIAEGYSVSREKKESFPLTVTSAQKNPTAFYLCASRVNRQVEEQYFGPGTRLTVT.

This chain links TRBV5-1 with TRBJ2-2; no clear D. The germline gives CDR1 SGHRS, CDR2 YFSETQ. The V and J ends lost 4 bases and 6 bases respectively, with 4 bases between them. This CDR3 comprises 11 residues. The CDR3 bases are TGCGCCAGCAGCGACTCCGGGGAGCTGTTTTTT. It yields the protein CASSDSGELFF.

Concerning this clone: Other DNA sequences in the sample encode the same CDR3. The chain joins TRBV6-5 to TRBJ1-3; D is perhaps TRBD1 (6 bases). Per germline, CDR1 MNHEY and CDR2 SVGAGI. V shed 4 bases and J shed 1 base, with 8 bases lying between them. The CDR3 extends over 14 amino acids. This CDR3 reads CASSSTGSGNTIYF. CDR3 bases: TGTGCCAGCAGTTCGACAGGATCTGGAAACACCATATATTTT.

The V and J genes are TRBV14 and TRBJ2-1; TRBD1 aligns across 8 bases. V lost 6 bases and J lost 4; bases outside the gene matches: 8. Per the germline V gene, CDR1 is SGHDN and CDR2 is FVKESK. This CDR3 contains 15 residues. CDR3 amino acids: CASSLRQGTYNEQFF. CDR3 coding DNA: TGTGCCAGCAGTCTTAGACAGGGGACTTACAATGAGCAGTTCTTC.

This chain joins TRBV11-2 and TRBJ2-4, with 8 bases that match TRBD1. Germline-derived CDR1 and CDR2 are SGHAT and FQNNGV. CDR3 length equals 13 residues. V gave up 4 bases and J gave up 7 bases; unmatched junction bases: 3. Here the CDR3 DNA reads TGTGCCAGCAGCTCGCGGACAGGGAACATTCAGTACTTC. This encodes CASSSRTGNIQYF.

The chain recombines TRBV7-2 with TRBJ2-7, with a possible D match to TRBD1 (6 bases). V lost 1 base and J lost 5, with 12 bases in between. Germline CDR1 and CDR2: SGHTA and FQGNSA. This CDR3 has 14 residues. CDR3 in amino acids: CASSLDTGSDEQYF. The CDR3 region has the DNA TGTGCCAGCAGCTTAGATACAGGGAGCGACGAGCAGTACTTC.

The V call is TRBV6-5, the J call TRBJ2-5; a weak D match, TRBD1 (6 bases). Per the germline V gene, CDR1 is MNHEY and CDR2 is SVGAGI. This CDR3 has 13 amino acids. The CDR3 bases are TGTGCAGCGGCGACAGGATACCAAGAGACCCAGTACTTC. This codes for CAAATGYQETQYF.

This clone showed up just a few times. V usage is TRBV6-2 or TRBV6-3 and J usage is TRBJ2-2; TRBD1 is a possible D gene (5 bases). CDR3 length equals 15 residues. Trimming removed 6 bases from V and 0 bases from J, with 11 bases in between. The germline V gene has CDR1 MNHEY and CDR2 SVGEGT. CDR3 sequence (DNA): TGTGCCAGCAGCCACAGGAGCGCGAACACCGGGGAGCTGTTTTTT. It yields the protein CASSHRSANTGELFF.

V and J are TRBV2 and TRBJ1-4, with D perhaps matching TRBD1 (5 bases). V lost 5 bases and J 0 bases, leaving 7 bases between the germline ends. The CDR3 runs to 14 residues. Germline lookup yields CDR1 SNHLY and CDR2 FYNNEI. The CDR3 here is CASSRTSTNEKLFF. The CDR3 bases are TGTGCCAGCAGTCGGACATCAACTAATGAAAAACTGTTTTTT.